One and the same sample provided the 24 T cell receptor beta chains below, sequenced in a study of blood T cell repertoires in COVID-19. TCRdb's table, derived via immunoSEQ multiplex PCR, lists solely in-frame clones and lacks some. The repertoire holds more than 250,000 clones, with about nine tenths as singletons. The sequenced material came from peripheral blood. The receptors come from a woman aged 25 to 45 with COVID-19, enrolled during active disease.

The chain couples TRBV5-6 to TRBJ1-3; D unclear. Germline CDR1 is SGHDT and CDR2 is YYEEEE. CDR3 length: 12 residues. V lost 4 bases and J lost 4, with 6 bases in between. Here the CDR3 DNA reads TGTGCCAGCAGCCAGTGGGGAAACACCATATATTTT. Amino acids: CASSQWGNTIYF. The whole variable domain, remainder taken from reference TRBV5-6 and TRBJ1-3, is DAGVTQSPTHLIKTRGQQVTLRCSPKSGHDTVSWYQQALGQGPQFIFQYYEEEERQRGNFPDRFSGHQFPNYSSELNVNALLLGDSALYLCASSQWGNTIYFGEGSWLTVV.

The rearrangement joins TRBV6-5 to TRBJ1-1; D gene unclear. V was trimmed by 0 bases and J by 5 bases, leaving 10 bases between them. The CDR3 is 14 amino acids. Germline values: CDR1 MNHEY, CDR2 SVGAGI. This CDR3 reads CASSYSTGRTEAFF. The CDR3 DNA reads TGTGCCAGCAGTTACTCGACTGGGAGAACTGAAGCTTTCTTT.

V and J are TRBV9 and TRBJ1-1, with TRBD1 identical over 12 bases. Trimming at V came to 3 bases and at J to 5 bases, leaving 11 bases not matched to a gene. This CDR3 is built from 17 residues. Germline assignment: CDR1 SGDLS and CDR2 YYNGEE. The CDR3 bases are TGTGCCAGCAGCGCCCGGGACAGGGGGCGCGTAAAAACTGAAGCTTTCTTT. Its protein is CASSARDRGRVKTEAFF. Together with reference TRBV9 and TRBJ1-1, the CDR3 gives the full variable domain: DSGVTQTPKHLITATGQRVTLRCSPRSGDLSVYWYQQSLDQGLQFLIQYYNGEERAKGNILERFSAQQFPDLHSELNLSSLELGDSALYFCASSARDRGRVKTEAFFGQGTRLTVV.

The rearrangement uses TRBV14 and TRBJ1-1, with TRBD1 identical over 8 bases. CDR3 size: 15 residues. The V gene end was trimmed by 3 bases and the J gene end by 3 bases; junction bases not matched to a gene: 6. Germline V gene lookup returns CDR1 SGHDN and CDR2 FVKESK. The CDR3 loop reads CASSHLTGADTEAFF. For the CDR3, the DNA is TGTGCCAGCAGCCACCTGACAGGGGCTGACACTGAAGCTTTCTTT.

The chain couples TRBV19 to TRBJ2-1; the match to TRBD2 covers 12 bases. J was trimmed by 0 bases and V by 5 bases; bases with no gene match: 5. This CDR3 is 17 amino acids long. Germline lookup yields CDR1 LNHDA and CDR2 SQIVND (reference sequence). CDR3 protein: CASSLGTSGPSYNEQFF. The DNA for the CDR3 is TGTGCCAGTAGTCTAGGGACTAGCGGGCCCTCCTACAATGAGCAGTTCTTC.

V usage is TRBV2 and J usage is TRBJ1-5; D not certain. Germline lookup yields CDR1 SNHLY and CDR2 FYNNEI. V was clipped by 2 bases and J by 5 bases, with 10 bases between them. The CDR3 consists of 14 residues. As DNA, the CDR3 is TGTGCCAGCAGTGAACTTGGGCAGCATCAGCCCCAGCATTTT. Amino acid sequence: CASSELGQHQPQHF.

The rearrangement uses TRBV11-2 and TRBJ1-6, with D tentatively TRBD1 (6 bases). Trimming took 0 bases from V and 7 from J, leaving 19 bases between them. The CDR3 loop spans 18 amino acids. From germline, CDR1 is SGHAT and CDR2 FQNNGV. The chain's CDR3 is CASSLDIGNRAKNSPLHF. The CDR3 DNA reads TGTGCCAGCAGCTTAGATATAGGAAACAGGGCTAAGAATTCACCCCTCCACTTT.

The chain couples TRBV27 to TRBJ1-1; no definite D call. Germline CDR1 reads MNHEY; CDR2 reads SMNVEV (reference sequence). V gave up 3 bases and J gave up 4 bases, with 18 bases separating them. The CDR3 has 16 amino acids. CDR3 nucleotide sequence: TGTGCCAGCAGTTTGACGGCAGGCAGTATGGGCACTGAAGCTTTCTTT. Translating it yields CASSLTAGSMGTEAFF.

The CDR3 bases are TGTGCCACGAGCTTAGGGCAGGGGCGACCCTATAATTCACCCCTCCACTTT. Translating gives CATSLGQGRPYNSPLHF. The V gene is TRBV7-2, the J gene TRBJ1-6, with D possibly being TRBD1 (6 bases). The CDR3 has 17 residues. Germline V gene data show CDR1 as SGHTA and CDR2 as FQGNSA. V lost 10 bases and J 2 bases, leaving 21 bases between the germline ends.

The chain uses TRBV27 and TRBJ1-2; D is undetermined. V lost 4 bases to trimming and J lost 3 bases, with 15 bases between them. This CDR3 comprises 15 residues. Germline CDR1 MNHEY, CDR2 SMNVEV (reference sequence). CDR3 sequence (DNA): TGTGCCAGCAGTTGGTCCAGAGGCGATTACTATGGCTACACCTTC. Protein sequence: CASSWSRGDYYGYTF.

The chain employs TRBV18 and TRBJ2-1; TRBD2 agrees at 9 bases. Per germline, CDR1 KGHSH and CDR2 LQKENI. V lost 3 bases and J lost 7; bases outside the gene matches: 7. The CDR3 runs 15 residues. CDR3 loop: CASSPAGLAMNEQFF. The CDR3 DNA reads TGTGCCAGCTCACCCGCGGGACTAGCCATGAATGAGCAGTTCTTC.

This chain uses TRBV28 with TRBJ1-2; 7 bases are a match to TRBD1. Germline trimming cut 4 bases from V and 0 bases from J; bases unmatched to any gene: 5. The CDR3 has 15 residues. Germline lookup yields CDR1 MDHEN and CDR2 SYDVKM. The CDR3 region is CASSSPGTANYGYTF. In nucleotides, the CDR3 is TGTGCCAGCAGTTCTCCCGGGACAGCTAACTATGGCTACACCTTC.

The gene calls are TRBV7-8 and TRBJ1-1; 7 nucleotides agree with TRBD1. V was pared by 3 bases and J by 8 bases, with 6 bases of the junction left unmatched. The CDR3 contains 13 residues. CDR1 and CDR2 (germline): SGHVS, FQNEAQ. In DNA, the CDR3 is TGTGCCAGCAGCTTCGAGACAGGGACAGAAGCTTTCTTT. Amino acid sequence: CASSFETGTEAFF.

This sequence joins TRBV19 and TRBJ1-6; possibly TRBD1 for D (5 bases). The CDR3 covers 15 residues. In germline, CDR1 is LNHDA, CDR2 SQIVND (reference sequence). Deletions cut 3 bases from V and 6 bases from J, with 12 bases between. The CDR3 is CASSIGGSGNSPLHF. CDR3 sequence (DNA): TGTGCCAGTAGTATCGGGGGTTCGGGTAATTCACCCCTCCACTTT.

This clone was seen only once. The chain uses TRBV2 and TRBJ1-1, with TRBD1 matching over 11 bases. This CDR3 is 14 amino acids long. V dropped 5 bases and J dropped 7; count of bases not matched to a gene: 6. CDR1 and CDR2 (germline): SNHLY, FYNNEI. Here the CDR3 reads CASSPQGQGVEAFF. The CDR3 DNA sequence: TGTGCCAGCAGTCCCCAGGGACAGGGGGTTGAAGCTTTCTTT.

The chain recombines TRBV15 with TRBJ1-5, with D perhaps matching TRBD1 (6 bases). Germline-derived CDR1 and CDR2 are LNHNV and YYDKDF (reference sequence). This CDR3 contains 16 residues. The ends were cut back, 4 bases at V and 6 bases at J, with 19 bases in the middle. CDR3 loop: CATSMSPGTPPQPQHF. The CDR3 DNA sequence: TGTGCCACCAGCATGAGTCCCGGGACACCACCTCAGCCCCAGCATTTT.

The rearrangement joins TRBV28 to TRBJ2-3; D unresolved. The V end was cut by 4 bases, the J end by 5 bases, with 7 bases between. CDR1 is MDHEN, CDR2 SYDVKM, per germline. The CDR3 runs 12 residues. The DNA for the CDR3 is TGTGCCAGCAGTTCCCTTTTAGATACGCAGTATTTT. This encodes CASSSLLDTQYF.

The V and J genes are TRBV9 and TRBJ2-6; unclear D gene. V lost 0 bases, J lost 0 bases, and 4 bases lay in between. This CDR3 spans 15 amino acids. From germline, CDR1 is SGDLS and CDR2 YYNGEE. In DNA form, the CDR3 reads TGTGCCAGCAGCGTAGGCTACTCTGGGGCCAACGTCCTGACTTTC. Its translation: CASSVGYSGANVLTF.

The chain carries TRBV9 and TRBJ1-1; possibly TRBD1 for D (6 bases). The V and J ends lost 4 bases and 3 bases respectively, with 16 bases between them. Germline CDR1 reads SGDLS; CDR2 reads YYNGEE. The CDR3 runs 15 residues. CDR3 residues: CASSPRGGRDTEAFF. CDR3 coding DNA: TGTGCCAGCAGCCCGCGGGGGGGGCGGGACACTGAAGCTTTCTTT.

This clone is classed as medium-sized (0.01 to 0.1%). V gene TRBV6-4 combines with J gene TRBJ2-1, with TRBD2 identical over 12 bases. J lost 3 bases, V lost 6 bases, and 3 bases had no gene match. CDR3 length: 15 residues. From germline, CDR1 is MRHNA and CDR2 SNTAGT. The CDR3 reads CASSQTSGGYNEQFF. CDR3 nucleotide sequence: TGTGCCAGCAGCCAGACTAGCGGGGGCTACAATGAGCAGTTCTTC.

This sequence joins TRBV14 and TRBJ1-2; TRBD1 aligns across 7 bases. This CDR3 has 16 residues. V trimming: 4 bases; J trimming: 2 bases; junction bases outside the gene matches: 10. Germline CDR1 and CDR2: SGHDN and FVKESK. In DNA, the CDR3 is TGTGCCAGCAGCCCAGATGGGCAGGGGGTAAACTATGGCTACACCTTC. Its protein product is CASSPDGQGVNYGYTF.

This clone was detected only a few times. The CDR3 DNA reads as TGTGCCAGCAAAGCGGGACATAGGAACACTGAAGCTTTCTTT. Protein sequence: CASKAGHRNTEAFF. This sequence joins TRBV2 and TRBJ1-1, with D tentatively TRBD1 (6 bases). This CDR3 region has 14 residues. Per germline, CDR1 SNHLY and CDR2 FYNNEI. Trimming took 7 bases from V and 1 from J, leaving 13 bases between them.

The rearrangement uses TRBV19 and TRBJ2-5; TRBD2 agrees at 7 bases. Germline values: CDR1 LNHDA, CDR2 SQIVND (reference sequence). J lost 0 bases, V lost 2 bases, and 3 bases had no gene match. The CDR3 spans 15 residues. The DNA of the CDR3 is TGTGCCAGTAGTATACGGGGGGAGTACCAAGAGACCCAGTACTTC. It encodes CASSIRGEYQETQYF.

The V call is TRBV5-1, the J call TRBJ1-1; TRBD1 matches 8 bases. This CDR3 has 14 residues. CDR1 SGHRS and CDR2 YFSETQ come from the germline V gene. Germline trimming cut 3 bases from V and 5 bases from J; bases unmatched to any gene: 6. CDR3 sequence reads: CASSSTGGSTEAFF. CDR3 DNA sequence: TGCGCCAGCAGCTCAACAGGGGGAAGTACTGAAGCTTTCTTT.